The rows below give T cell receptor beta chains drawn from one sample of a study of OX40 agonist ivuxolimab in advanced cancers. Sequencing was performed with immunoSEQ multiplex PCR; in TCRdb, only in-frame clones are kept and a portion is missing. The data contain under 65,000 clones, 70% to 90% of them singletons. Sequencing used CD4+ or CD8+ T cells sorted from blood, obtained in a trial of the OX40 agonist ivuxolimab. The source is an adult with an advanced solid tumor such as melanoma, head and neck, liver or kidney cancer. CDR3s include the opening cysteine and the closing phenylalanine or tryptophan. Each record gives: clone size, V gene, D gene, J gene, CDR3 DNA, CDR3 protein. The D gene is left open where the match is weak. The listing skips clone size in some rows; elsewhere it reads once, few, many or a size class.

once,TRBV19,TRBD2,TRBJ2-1,TGTGCCAGTAGTGCCGAACTCACCCTAGCGGGGGCATACAATGAGCAGTTCTTC,CASSAELTLAGAYNEQFF
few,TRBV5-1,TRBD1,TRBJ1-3,TGCGCCAGCAGCTTAAGGACAGGAGACCTCTCTGGAAACACCATATATTTT,CASSLRTGDLSGNTIYF
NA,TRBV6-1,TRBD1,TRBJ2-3,TGTGCCAGCTCAGGGGGAGATACGCAGTATTTT,CASSGGDTQYF
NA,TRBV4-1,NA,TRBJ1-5,TGCGCCAGCAGCCAGGTGGACAGTAGCAATCAGCCCCAGCATTTT,CASSQVDSSNQPQHF
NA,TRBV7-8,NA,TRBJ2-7,TGTGCCAGCAGCACGACAGAAGTTAGCTACGAGCAGTACTTC,CASSTTEVSYEQYF
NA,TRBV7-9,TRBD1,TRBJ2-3,TGTGCCAGCAGCATGACAGGGTCAAGGGGCACAGATACGCAGTATTTT,CASSMTGSRGTDTQYF
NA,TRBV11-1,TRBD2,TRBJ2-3,TGTGCCAGCAGCAAGCGGGGGGGCGCAGATACGCAGTATTTT,CASSKRGGADTQYF
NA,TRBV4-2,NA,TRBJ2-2,TGTGCCAGCAGCCTAGAACAAGGGGGTAAAACCGGGGAGCTGTTTTTT,CASSLEQGGKTGELFF
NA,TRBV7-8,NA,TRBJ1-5,TGTGCCAGCAGCTTAAGAGACACGGGTTGGGATCAGCCCCAGCATTTT,CASSLRDTGWDQPQHF
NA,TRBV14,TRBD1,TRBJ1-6,TGTGCCAGCAGCCAGACGACAGGGCTGGAGTATAATTCACCCCTCCACTTT,CASSQTTGLEYNSPLHF
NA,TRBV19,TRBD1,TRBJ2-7,TGTGCCACCAGACAGGGGGCTAGCTACGAGCAGTACTTC,CATRQGASYEQYF
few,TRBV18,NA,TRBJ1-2,TGTGCCAGCTCACCAGGGGACGGGTTAAACTATGGCTACACCTTC,CASSPGDGLNYGYTF
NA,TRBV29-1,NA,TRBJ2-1,TGCAGCGTTGCTGTTGGGTCCCAGCGGTCCTACAATGAGCAGTTCTTC,CSVAVGSQRSYNEQFF
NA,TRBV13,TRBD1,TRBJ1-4,TGTGCCAGCAGCCAACAGGGGGTTAATGAAAAACTGTTTTTT,CASSQQGVNEKLFF
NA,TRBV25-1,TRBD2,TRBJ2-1,TGTGCCAGCAGCCTGGGAGGGGTCAATGAGCAGTTCTTC,CASSLGGVNEQFF
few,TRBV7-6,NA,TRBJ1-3,TGTGCCAGCAGCTTAAGTCCCCCGCGCTCTGGAAACACCATATATTTT,CASSLSPPRSGNTIYF
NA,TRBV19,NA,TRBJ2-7,TGTGCCAGTAGTATAGGGAGGGACGGCGCCCACGAGCAGTACTTC,CASSIGRDGAHEQYF
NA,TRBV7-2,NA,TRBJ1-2,TGTGCCAGCAGCGCCGCCCTCTTCTATGGCTACACCTTC,CASSAALFYGYTF
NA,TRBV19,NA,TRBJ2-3,TGTGCCAGTAGTATAGATCAGGGGGGAGGTACAGATACGCAGTATTTT,CASSIDQGGGTDTQYF
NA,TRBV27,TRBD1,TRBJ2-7,TGTGCCAGCAGTTTAACCGCCGGGACAGGAATCCACGAGCAGTACTTC,CASSLTAGTGIHEQYF
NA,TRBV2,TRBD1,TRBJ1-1,TGTGCCAGCAGGGGGGACAGGGGTGAAGCTTTCTTT,CASRGDRGEAFF
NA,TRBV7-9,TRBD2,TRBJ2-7,TGTGCCAGCAGCTTACGGGGTGCTAGCGGGGGATACGAGCAGTACTTC,CASSLRGASGGYEQYF
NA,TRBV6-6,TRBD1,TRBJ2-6,TGTGCCAGCGCGGACAGGGCTCGCTCTGGGGCCAACGTCCTGACTTTC,CASADRARSGANVLTF
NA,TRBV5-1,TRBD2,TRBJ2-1,TGCGCCAGCAGTTCGGGACTAGCGGGGGGTAATGAGCAGTTCTTC,CASSSGLAGGNEQFF
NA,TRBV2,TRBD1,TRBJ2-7,TGTGCCAGCAGCCGCGACAGGGCGCTCTCCTACGAGCAGTACTTC,CASSRDRALSYEQYF
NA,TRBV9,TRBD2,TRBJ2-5,TGTGCCAGCAGCGCGCGGGGGGACGGAGAGACCCAGTACTTC,CASSARGDGETQYF
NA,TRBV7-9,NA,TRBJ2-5,TGTGCCAGCAGCCCCGGGGCAGCCCAGTACTTC,CASSPGAAQYF
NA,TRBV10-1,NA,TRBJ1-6,TGCGCCAGCAGTGAGTTTCCCGGGACGGATAATTCACCCCTCCACTTT,CASSEFPGTDNSPLHF
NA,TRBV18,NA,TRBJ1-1,TGTGCCAGCTCCCCGGGAGGGGCCATGAACACTGAAGCTTTCTTT,CASSPGGAMNTEAFF
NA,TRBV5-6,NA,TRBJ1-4,TGTGCCAGCAGCTTGGTTGGCGTTCTCCCGGCTGCAACTAATGAAAAACTGTTTTTT,CASSLVGVLPAATNEKLFF
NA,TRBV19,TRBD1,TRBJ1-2,TGTGCCAGTAGTCCGGGACAGGGATTGGACTATGGCTACACCTTC,CASSPGQGLDYGYTF
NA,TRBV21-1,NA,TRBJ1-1,TGTGCCAGCAGAGACAGCAACACTGAAGCTTTCTTT,CASRDSNTEAFF
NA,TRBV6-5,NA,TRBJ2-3,TGTGCCAGCAACCGGGGGGCCTCTATAGATACGCAGTATTTT,CASNRGASIDTQYF
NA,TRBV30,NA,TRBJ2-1,TGTGCCTGGAGAACTCAGGGGAGCGAGCAGTTCTTC,CAWRTQGSEQFF
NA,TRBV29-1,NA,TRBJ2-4,TGCAGCGTTGGGGTCAAAAACATTCAGTACTTC,CSVGVKNIQYF
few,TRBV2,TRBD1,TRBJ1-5,TGTGCCAGCAGTGAAGCTACTGGACAGGGGAATCAGCCCCAGCATTTT,CASSEATGQGNQPQHF
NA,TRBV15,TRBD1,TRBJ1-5,TGTGCCACCAGCAGAGAGGACAGGGTTAGCAATCAGCCCCAGCATTTT,CATSREDRVSNQPQHF
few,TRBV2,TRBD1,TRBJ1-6,TGTGCCAGCAATGGAGGGGACAGGGACCGCTCACCCCTCCACTTT,CASNGGDRDRSPLHF
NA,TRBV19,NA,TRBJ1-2,TGTGCCAGTGGACAGACTGGCTACACCTTC,CASGQTGYTF
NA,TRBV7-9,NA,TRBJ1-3,TGTGCCGGGGTCCGGGGGACTGGAAACACCATATATTTT,CAGVRGTGNTIYF
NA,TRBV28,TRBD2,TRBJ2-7,TGTGCCAGCAGTTTGGGAGGGGCCCACGAGCAGTACTTC,CASSLGGAHEQYF
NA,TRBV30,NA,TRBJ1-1,TGTGCCTGGAGTGTCCGGACACCGAACACTGAAGCTTTCTTT,CAWSVRTPNTEAFF
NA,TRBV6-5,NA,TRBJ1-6,TGTGCCAGCAGTTACTCGAACCGGAATTCACCCCTCCACTTT,CASSYSNRNSPLHF
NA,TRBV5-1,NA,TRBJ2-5,TGCGCCAGCAGCTTGGTGATCAGGGGACTTGGGGGGGAGACCCAGTACTTC,CASSLVIRGLGGETQYF
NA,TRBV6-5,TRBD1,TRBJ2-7,TGTGCCAGCAGTCGACAGGGCTCCTACGAGCAGTACTTC,CASSRQGSYEQYF
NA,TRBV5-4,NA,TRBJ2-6,TGTGCCAGCAGCTTGGTGGGAGACACCTACTCTGGGGCCAACGTCCTGACTTTC,CASSLVGDTYSGANVLTF
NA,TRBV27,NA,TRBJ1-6,TGTGCCAGCAGTTTATCCCCGGGGGTGGCTTCACCCCTCCACTTT,CASSLSPGVASPLHF
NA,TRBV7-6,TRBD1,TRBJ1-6,TGTGCCAGCAGCTTAGTTTGGGGACAGGGATTGAATTCACCCCTCCACTTT,CASSLVWGQGLNSPLHF
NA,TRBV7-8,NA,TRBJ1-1,TGTGCCAGCAGCTTGGGACCGGGGCCGAACACTGAAGCTTTCTTT,CASSLGPGPNTEAFF
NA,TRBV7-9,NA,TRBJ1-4,TGTGCCAGCAGCCTAGGGACGGGAGGGGGTGAAAAACTGTTTTTT,CASSLGTGGGEKLFF
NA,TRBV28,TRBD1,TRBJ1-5,TGTGCCAGCAGTCTCCCGGGACAGGGGTCCTTTAGCAATCAGCCCCAGCATTTT,CASSLPGQGSFSNQPQHF
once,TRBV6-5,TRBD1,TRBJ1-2,TGTGCCAGCAGTTCGACAGGGAATGGCTACACCTTC,CASSSTGNGYTF
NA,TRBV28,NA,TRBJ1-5,TGTGCCAGCAGTTTATCCTTGGACAGGCCCCAGCATTTT,CASSLSLDRPQHF
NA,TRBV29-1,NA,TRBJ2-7,TGCAGCGTTCTCCCGGGGTACACGACCTACGAGCAGTACTTC,CSVLPGYTTYEQYF
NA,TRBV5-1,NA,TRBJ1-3,TGCGCCAGCAGCTCCGGCTCTGGAAACACCATATATTTT,CASSSGSGNTIYF